Listed below are T cell receptor beta chains from one sample, sequenced in a study of vaccination and CD4 T cells after COVID-19. Via MiXCR, TCRdb re-called the PCR reads, giving one row per CDR3 protein. The table has over 15,000 distinct CDR3 sequences, roughly 51% seen once. Which antigens these TCRs recognize remains unknown. The sample here was cultured CD4+ T cells from blood, taken after SARS-CoV-2 vaccination. Receptors were obtained from a human donor with COVID-19. CDR3s include the opening cysteine and the closing phenylalanine or tryptophan. The order of the fields is CDR3 protein, CDR3 DNA, clone size, V gene, D gene, J gene. A D gene is named only where the DNA matches it firmly. Size tells how often a clone was seen (once, few, many) or the class of an expanded clone, and some rows leave it out.

CSAPSGFHTEAFF | TGCAGTGCCCCGAGCGGGTTCCACACTGAAGCTTTCTTT | NA | TRBV20-1 | NA | TRBJ1-1
CASKDIRSGRGYTF | TGTGCCAGCAAGGACATACGTAGTGGCCGCGGCTACACCTTC | NA | TRBV6-1 | NA | TRBJ1-2
CASSTQGSEQYF | TGTGCCAGCAGTACCCAAGGGAGCGAGCAGTACTTC | few | TRBV27 | NA | TRBJ2-7
CASSEAISGPGRSNQPQHF | TGTGCCAGCAGTGAAGCAATTTCCGGTCCCGGACGTAGCAATCAGCCCCAGCATTTT | NA | TRBV6-1 | NA | TRBJ1-5
CASSFSDQPQHF | TGTGCCAGCAGCTTCAGTGATCAGCCCCAGCATTTT | few | TRBV7-2 | NA | TRBJ1-5
CASGGGGASYEQYF | TGTGCTAGTGGTGGTGGGGGGGCTTCCTACGAGCAGTACTTC | NA | TRBV12-5 | NA | TRBJ2-7
CASRRQGQETQYF | TGTGCCAGTAGGAGACAGGGCCAAGAGACCCAGTACTTC | once | TRBV19 | TRBD1 | TRBJ2-5
CASSYSNYEQYF | TGTGCCAGCAGTTACTCGAACTACGAGCAGTACTTC | NA | TRBV6-2/TRBV6-3 | NA | TRBJ2-7
CSAKDGGTQYF | TGCAGTGCCAAAGACGGGGGGACCCAGTACTTC | NA | TRBV20-1 | NA | TRBJ2-5
CASSLDFSGGRDEQFF | TGTGCCAGCAGCTTAGATTTTAGCGGGGGGCGGGATGAGCAGTTCTTC | NA | TRBV7-8 | TRBD2 | TRBJ2-1
CASEQGGSNTGELFF | TGTGCCAGCGAACAGGGAGGTAGTAACACCGGGGAGCTGTTTTTT | NA | TRBV28 | NA | TRBJ2-2
CSAPGPRSYEQYF | TGCAGTGCTCCCGGGCCACGAAGCTACGAGCAGTACTTC | NA | TRBV20-1 | NA | TRBJ2-7
CASSFGQAVRSSGANVLTF | TGTGCCAGCAGTTTCGGTCAAGCAGTAAGAAGCTCTGGGGCCAACGTCCTGACTTTC | NA | TRBV28 | NA | TRBJ2-6
CASSFTTGELFF | TGTGCCAGCAGTTTTACCACCGGGGAGCTGTTTTTT | few | TRBV27 | NA | TRBJ2-2
CSAISRRGHTEAFF | TGCAGTGCTATTTCCCGCAGGGGGCACACTGAAGCTTTCTTT | NA | TRBV20-1 | TRBD1 | TRBJ1-1
CASRGYSTAYSNQPQHF | TGTGCCAGTAGGGGCTACTCGACAGCCTATAGCAATCAGCCCCAGCATTTT | NA | TRBV19 | NA | TRBJ1-5
CASSREGQGTDTQYF | TGTGCCAGCAGTCGGGAAGGACAGGGAACAGATACGCAGTATTTT | few | TRBV6-1 | TRBD1 | TRBJ2-3
CASSLGTGNQPQHF | TGTGCCAGCAGCTTAGGGACGGGGAATCAGCCCCAGCATTTT | NA | TRBV6-1 | NA | TRBJ1-5
CASSPVAGGLAGELFF | TGTGCTAGCAGCCCAGTAGCGGGGGGGCTGGCCGGGGAGCTGTTTTTT | NA | TRBV7-6 | TRBD2 | TRBJ2-2
CASSLSTGFSPLHF | TGTGCCAGCAGTTTATCGACAGGGTTCTCACCCCTCCACTTT | NA | TRBV12-3/TRBV12-4 | TRBD1 | TRBJ1-6
CASSQTSGDPLAKNIQYF | TGTGCCAGCAGTCAAACTAGCGGGGATCCACTAGCCAAAAACATTCAGTACTTC | NA | TRBV2 | TRBD2 | TRBJ2-4
CASTKQGARGYTF | TGTGCCAGCACTAAACAGGGGGCCCGTGGCTACACCTTC | NA | TRBV6-1 | TRBD1 | TRBJ1-2
CASSTPTGIPGELFF | TGTGCCAGCAGCACCCCTACAGGGATTCCCGGGGAGCTGTTTTTT | few | TRBV6-1 | NA | TRBJ2-2
CASSDRSNQPQHF | TGTGCCAGCAGCGACAGGTCTAATCAGCCCCAGCATTTT | NA | TRBV28 | NA | TRBJ1-5
CASSYWRGTGEQYF | TGTGCCAGCAGTTACTGGAGGGGAACAGGAGAGCAGTACTTC | NA | TRBV6-5 | NA | TRBJ2-7
CSARVETGDTVYGYTF | TGCAGTGCTAGAGTCGAGACCGGGGACACGGTATATGGCTACACCTTC | NA | TRBV20-1 | NA | TRBJ1-2
CSAGQGAGLTDTQYF | TGCAGTGCTGGACAGGGGGCCGGGCTCACAGATACGCAGTATTTT | NA | TRBV20-1 | TRBD1 | TRBJ2-3
CASSLAVGEVKGGYTF | TGTGCCAGCAGCTTAGCGGTAGGAGAAGTTAAAGGTGGCTACACCTTC | few | TRBV7-9 | NA | TRBJ1-2
CASPGQGWETQYF | TGCGCCAGCCCGGGACAGGGGTGGGAGACCCAGTACTTC | NA | TRBV10-2 | TRBD1 | TRBJ2-5
CASTTVSSSSYNSPLHF | TGTGCCAGTACCACGGTCAGCTCGAGCTCCTATAATTCACCCCTCCACTTT | NA | TRBV19 | NA | TRBJ1-6
CASSIVTQGASTEAFF | TGTGCCAGTAGTATAGTTACCCAGGGGGCCAGCACTGAAGCTTTCTTT | NA | TRBV19 | TRBD1 | TRBJ1-1